This record covers a single T cell receptor (beta chain). Antigen unknown. Time point: persistent/refractory GD, antithyroid drugs over 5 years with positive TRAb. Researchers made the TCR library from RNA that was extracted from PBMCs. Diagnoses of Graves' disease were made by American Thyroid Association guidelines. V lost 4 bases and J 2 bases, leaving 19 bases between the germline ends. There are 16 residues in the CDR3. The germline V gene has CDR1 SGDLS and CDR2 YYNGEE. These data come from a study of regulatory T cells in long-lasting Graves disease. The study, taken as a whole, reports: Persistent disease preferred TRBV28, TRBJ1-2 and TRBJ2-5.

The authors built TCR beta libraries using iRepertoire HTBI primers and Arm-PCR of CDR3 regions. As processed by the authors: Overall, samples carried some 67 TRBV and 14 TRBJ segments. TCRdb itself ran the multiplex PCR reads through MiXCR, one entry per CDR3 protein. These V and J calls originate from TCRdb's pipeline instead of the authors' own analysis. This table has about 470,000 distinct CDR3 sequences, less than 25% appearing once. The TCR originated in a female donor with Graves disease. This chain connects TRBV9 to TRBJ2-7, with D perhaps matching TRBD1 (6 bases). The sample in question was peripheral blood mononuclear cells (PBMCs), obtained when the disease was refractory, from a patient treated with antithyroid drugs. This CDR3 reads CASSQDVLQGAYEQYF. The CDR3 DNA follows: TGTGCCAGCAGCCAAGATGTCTTACAGGGCGCCTACGAGCAGTACTTC.